Given below is one T cell receptor beta chain in context. This clone was detected only once. No cognate antigen has been identified for it. One base away there is no much larger clone; base qualities are not given. The CDR3 regions of human TCRbeta chains were analyzed by immunosequencing. The study's own analysis went as follows. Repertoire TCRs were matched against a reference library of SARS-CoV-2-specific TCRs generated with the MIRA antigen-specificity platform. Breadth meant the fraction of unique TCRs that were SARS-CoV-2-associated, whereas depth meant the fraction of total T cells that were SARS-CoV-2-associated. Using the MIRA data, every spike-specific TCR was mapped to the spike region that the TCR reacted to and assigned to either a CD4 or a CD8 class. Log10-transformed breadth and depth values were compared by one-way ANOVA with Sidak's multiple comparisons tests. TCRdb limited this immuneACCESS table to in-frame rearrangements with V and J called. A share of clones is missing; checked studies link under half to unresolved V genes, and the rest is unexplained. For V, J and clone size, that table is used; D and trimming come from the DNA. Present in this sample are 150,000 to 200,000 clones, 85% to 90% of which were seen just once. Clones ranked in the top ten supply 2.5% to 3% of the sample.

This sample's time point label indicates: baseline before first vaccination. In the paper's terms, the treatment or condition label means: meningococcal conjugate vaccine given as trial control. Vaccinee samples were obtained from the UK trials COV001 and COV002, which included a single-blind randomized controlled phase 2/3 trial of AZD1222 (ChAdOx1 nCoV-19) in healthy adults. For TCRbeta chain sequencing, PBMC samples were collected from trial participants at day 0 and at day 28 after the second dose. The sample belongs to a study of T cell responses to AZD1222 COVID-19 vaccine (dated by TCRdb to about 2021). Regarding the research as a whole: A total of around 240 trial participants underwent TCR sequencing, of whom 207 had received two doses of AZD1222 and 26 had received two doses of the MenACWY control vaccine. Trial participants were enrolled by age into 18-55, 56-69 and 70-plus year subgroups, with around 150, 28 and 57 TCR-sequenced participants respectively.

Study-wide conclusions, independent of this receptor: Most participants were white British and females outnumbered males, and the authors suggested that clonal diversity may have been underestimated. Only five to seven AZD1222 recipients were SARS-CoV-2 seropositive at baseline, limiting conclusions about previously exposed vaccinees. Because no samples from the day 14 peak response were available, repertoires could be characterized only after the peak T cell response. After two AZD1222 doses, spike-specific TCR breadth and depth were significantly higher than at day 0 and than in MenACWY recipients. Vaccine-associated CD4 TCRs spanned the whole spike protein, with dominant responses in regions 160-218 and 743-854. Nearly half of unique spike-specific TCRs reportedly recognized epitopes outside regions mutated in the B.1.351 and B.1.1.7 variants. The 56-69-year group was small, and its depth increase did not reach significance, likely because of low power.

V is pruned by 5 bases and J by 5 bases, leaving 16 bases of the junction without a gene match. Inclusive of the bounding cysteine and phenylalanine, the CDR3 is 18 residues long. Solely the CDR3 DNA is kept, with 54 bases framed from the first base. Looking up the germline V gene yields CDR1 MNHNS and CDR2 SASEGT. This TCR derives from an adult in good health. The material was peripheral blood, obtained on day 0 of MenACWY control vaccination. The sequence is built from TRBV6-1 and TRBJ2-2; the central 8 bases match TRBD1. The CDR3 here reads CASSKGTGGPTGTGELFF. The bases are TGTGCCAGCAGTAAAGGCACAGGGGGTCCAACGGGGACCGGGGAGCTGTTTTTT.